This entry concerns a single T cell receptor (beta chain). This sample is drawn from a study of cytomegalovirus exposure and HLA in healthy donors. Per germline, CDR1 SGHVS and CDR2 FQNEAQ. The CDR3 is 16 residues long. Losses at the gene ends were 5 bases for V and 2 bases for J; bases not matched to a gene: 8. Vbeta (60) and Jbeta (13) primers were used in the PCR. Produced via immunoSEQ multiplex PCR; TCRdb's table is partial and in-frame only. The table has 120,000 or so clones, 74% seen once. The source of this sequence is a man in his forties or fifties in good health and CMV-seropositive. The J gene is TRBJ1-5, the V gene TRBV7-8, with 8 bases that match TRBD1. Sequencing input: PBMCs. CDR3 protein: CASSLEGQGRNQPQHF. In nucleotides, the CDR3 is TGTGCCAGCAGCCTAGAAGGACAGGGACGCAATCAGCCCCAGCATTTT.